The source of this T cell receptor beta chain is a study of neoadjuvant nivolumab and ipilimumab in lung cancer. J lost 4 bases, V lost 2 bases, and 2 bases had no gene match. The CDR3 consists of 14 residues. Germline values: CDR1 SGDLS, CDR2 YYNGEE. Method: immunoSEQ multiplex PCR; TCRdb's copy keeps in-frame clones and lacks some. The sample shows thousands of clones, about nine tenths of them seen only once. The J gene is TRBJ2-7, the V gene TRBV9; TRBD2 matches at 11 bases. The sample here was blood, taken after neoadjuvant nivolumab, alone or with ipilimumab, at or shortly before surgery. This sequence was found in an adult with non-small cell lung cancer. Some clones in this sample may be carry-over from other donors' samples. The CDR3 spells CASSVGTSGYEQYF. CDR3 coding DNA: TGTGCCAGCAGCGTCGGGACTAGCGGTTACGAGCAGTACTTC.